The rows below give T cell receptor beta chains drawn from one sample of a study of metastatic and nonmetastatic thyroid tumors. TCRdb re-analyzed the PCR reads using MiXCR. Of more than 40,000 clones listed, 3.5% to 5% are singletons. What was sequenced was blood. The receptors derive from a female donor with papillary thyroid cancer or a benign thyroid nodule (not recorded which). Some clones in this sample may be carry-over from other donors' samples. CDR3s include the opening cysteine and the closing phenylalanine or tryptophan. The D gene is left open where the match is weak.

V gene	J gene	D gene	CDR3 protein
TRBV2	TRBJ2-7	NA	CASSTTDEQYF
TRBV6-2/TRBV6-3	TRBJ2-2	TRBD2	CASSGAYGGRAGELFF
TRBV2	TRBJ1-6	TRBD1	CASNRDSNSPLHF
TRBV6-1	TRBJ2-1	TRBD1	CASSFYSGTGENEQFF
TRBV2	TRBJ1-2	NA	CASSDGIYGYTF
TRBV13	TRBJ2-5	NA	CASSLSGETQYF
TRBV2	TRBJ2-6	NA	CATRRGAGANVLTF
TRBV7-9	TRBJ1-1	NA	CASSTMGVNTEAFF
TRBV6-2/TRBV6-3	TRBJ2-2	NA	CASSYRETGELFF
TRBV6-1	TRBJ1-2	NA	CASSPGVGNYGYTF
TRBV6-1	TRBJ1-4	TRBD1	CASRADRGATNEKLFF
TRBV29-1	TRBJ2-5	TRBD2	CSVHRRDGRGTQYF
TRBV5-1	TRBJ1-3	NA	CASSLGQPGNTIYF
TRBV18	TRBJ1-6	NA	CASSPQGRVNSPLHF
TRBV6-1	TRBJ2-2	TRBD2	CASKETSGRNTGELFF
TRBV6-2/TRBV6-3	TRBJ2-3	NA	CASSYYRDTQYF
TRBV11-2	TRBJ1-2	NA	CASSLTGRGYGYTF
TRBV27	TRBJ2-3	NA	CASSLQPPAGRTDTQYF
TRBV18	TRBJ1-2	NA	CASSPVAAPGGYTF
TRBV6-1	TRBJ1-1	NA	CASSEQENTEAFF
TRBV7-9	TRBJ1-5	TRBD1	CASSLGTGGRQPQHF
TRBV6-9	TRBJ2-7	NA	CASSSGTVASSSKSYEQYF
TRBV19	TRBJ2-2	TRBD2	CASSPRTSGGWIGTWELFF
TRBV10-1	TRBJ2-7	TRBD1	CASRPGQGGEQYF
TRBV10-3	TRBJ1-2	TRBD1	CAIDRDPDGYTF
TRBV28	TRBJ2-7	TRBD1	CASSQPGQGKAEQYF
TRBV20-1	TRBJ2-7	TRBD2	CSARDETSESPTYEQYF
TRBV12-3/TRBV12-4	TRBJ2-7	NA	CTSSLSSTGLSEQYF